This T cell receptor (beta chain) was sequenced in a study of a mutant IDH1 vaccine in newly diagnosed glioma. Produced via immunoSEQ multiplex PCR; TCRdb's table is partial and in-frame only. The sample yields 30,000 to 40,000 clones, roughly 80% seen once. This clone appeared a few times. No antigen is known for it. Time point described: week 5, during vaccination. A 20-mer mutant IDH1 peptide at 300 ug was injected subcutaneously with topical imiquimod. CDR1 and CDR2 (germline): SGHNT, YYREEE (reference sequence). Trimming at V came to 4 bases and at J to 8 bases, leaving 9 bases not matched to a gene. CDR3 length equals 15 residues.

This sequence originates from a man aged 30 to 39 with glioma. The chain joins TRBV5-4 to TRBJ1-4, with TRBD1 matching 9 bases. The sample was PBMCs, taken from a glioma patient whose treatment included an IDH1 peptide vaccine. The CDR3 region has the DNA TGTGCCAGCAGCATCCGGGACAGGGAAGACGAAAAACTGTTTTTT. Residues: CASSIRDREDEKLFF.